These 7 T cell receptor beta chains were sequenced from one sample in a study of blood T cell repertoires in COVID-19. Assay used: immunoSEQ multiplex PCR; TCRdb lists only in-frame clones, some missing. The data hold more than 150,000 clones, with around 83% observed a single time. Sequencing was done on a sample of peripheral blood. The receptors stem from a man aged 18 to 35 with acute or convalescent COVID-19.

The V and J genes are TRBV6-2 or TRBV6-3 and TRBJ1-5, with TRBD1 matching over 10 bases. The CDR3 runs 18 residues. The germline gives CDR1 MNHEY, CDR2 SVGEGT. V was pared by 0 bases and J by 7 bases, with 12 bases of the junction left unmatched. The DNA of the CDR3 is TGTGCCAGCAGTTACTCCAAATCCGGGACAGGGGACGGACAGCCCCAGCATTTT. This encodes CASSYSKSGTGDGQPQHF.

This sequence joins TRBV5-1 and TRBJ1-5; D unclear. Germline V gives CDR1 SGHRS, CDR2 YFSETQ. The CDR3 runs 14 residues. Trimming pared 1 base from V and 5 bases from J, leaving 10 bases between. The CDR3 here is CASSLHSADQPQHF. CDR3 sequence (DNA): TGCGCCAGCAGCTTGCATTCCGCGGATCAGCCCCAGCATTTT.

The chain carries TRBV10-3 and TRBJ1-2; the D is unclear. The CDR3 is 15 amino acids. Trimming took off 0 bases at V and 5 bases at J, with 13 bases between the two ends. Germline-derived CDR1 and CDR2 are ENHRY and SYGVKD. This CDR3 reads CAISESLAAPYGYTF. Written as DNA, the CDR3 is TGTGCCATCAGTGAGTCGCTAGCAGCTCCTTATGGCTACACCTTC.

This chain connects TRBV11-3 to TRBJ2-3; D unclear. This CDR3 has 15 residues. The ends were cut back, 1 base at V and 0 bases at J, with 8 bases in the middle. CDR1 SGHNT and CDR2 YENEEA come from the germline V gene. CDR3 DNA sequence: TGTGCCAGCAGCTTAGGAGACACGAGCACAGATACGCAGTATTTT. Protein product: CASSLGDTSTDTQYF.

The chain recombines TRBV6-7 with TRBJ2-2, with TRBD2 identical over 10 bases. TRBV6-7 is filed as an ORF, its function uncertain. The CDR3 runs to 15 residues. Trimming at V came to 6 bases and at J to 3 bases, leaving 4 bases not matched to a gene. This CDR3 is CASSPSGGYTGELFF. The CDR3 region has the DNA TGTGCCAGCAGCCCTAGCGGGGGCTACACCGGGGAGCTGTTTTTT.

The rearrangement links TRBV18 to TRBJ2-7, with 11 bases matching TRBD2. Per the germline V gene, CDR1 is KGHSH and CDR2 is LQKENI. V lost 3 bases, J lost 6 bases, and 7 bases stayed unmatched. The CDR3 consists of 15 residues. CDR3 region: CASSPKTGTSGEQYF. Written as DNA, the CDR3 is TGTGCCAGCTCACCTAAAACCGGGACTAGCGGCGAGCAGTACTTC.

The chain carries TRBV19 and TRBJ2-7; D might be TRBD1 (6 bases). The CDR3 totals 15 residues. CDR1 is LNHDA, CDR2 SQIVND, per germline (reference sequence). Deletions cut 3 bases from V and 1 base from J, with 13 bases between. The CDR3 protein is CASSIQETGSYEQYF. In nucleotides, the CDR3 is TGTGCCAGTAGTATCCAGGAGACAGGATCCTACGAGCAGTACTTC.